This T cell receptor beta chain stems from a study of regulatory T cells in long-lasting Graves disease. This CDR3 is 19 amino acids long. Trimming at V came to 7 bases and at J to 1 base, leaving 18 bases not matched to a gene. CDR1 and CDR2 from the germline V gene are SNHLY and FYNNEI. Stated time point: newly diagnosed GD, antithyroid drugs for less than 3 months. TCR sequences were obtained from RNA taken from PBMCs. Sequencing libraries for TCR beta were prepared with iRepertoire HTBI primers and Arm-PCR of CDR3 regions. TCRdb called the multiplex PCR reads again in MiXCR, with one record for every CDR3 protein. The data hold about 400,000 distinct CDR3 sequences, with 15% observed a single time. About this clonotype: The target antigen is unknown. This likely traces to a read error, being one base from a far larger clone.

Whole-study results and caveats: Having few samples may have compromised the accuracy.

The data also belong to a second study, concerning T cells in Graves' hyperthyroidism and ophthalmopathy.

The source is a woman between 35 and 50 years old with Graves disease. V usage is TRBV2 and J usage is TRBJ2-5; 10 positions match TRBD2. The sample here was peripheral blood mononuclear cells (PBMCs), taken at new diagnosis, from a patient treated with antithyroid drugs. CDR3 coding DNA: TGTGCCAGCAATTTGAGGCTAGCGGGAGTAGGGCAGACCCAAGAGACCCAGTACTTC. Translated, it gives CASNLRLAGVGQTQETQYF.